This T cell receptor beta chain was captured in a study of siplizumab effects on memory and regulatory T cells. Study-wide results and caveats: With siplizumab, Treg-derived clones averaged approximately 66% of mappable alloreactive CD4+ clones, versus roughly 27% in controls. Proliferating siplizumab-culture Treg suppressive function went unconfirmed. The mapping of alloreactive clones to unstimulated subsets covered only a minor fraction of them.

Each sample yielded 90,000 to 100,000 assayed TCR templates. The data were produced by immunoSEQ multiplex PCR, yet TCRdb's version contains in-frame clones alone and is incomplete. The sample lists roughly 92,000 clones, just under 95% occurring once. CDR1 is SGHVS, CDR2 FNYEAQ, per germline. V was cut by 5 bases and J by 7 bases, with 17 bases left in between. The CDR3 totals 14 residues. Note on this clone: Its antigen is as yet unknown.

The sequenced sample consisted of non-Treg CD4+ T cells sorted from blood. The TCR originated in a human donor in good health. The rearrangement uses TRBV7-6 and TRBJ1-2; maybe TRBD1 (5 bases). CDR3 loop: CASSPTGTRSGYTF. As DNA, the CDR3 is TGTGCCAGCAGCCCGACCGGGACGAGGAGTGGCTACACCTTC.